Following are 19 T cell receptor beta chains from one sample sequenced in a study of T cells in women clearing cervical HPV infection. The data were produced by immunoSEQ multiplex PCR, yet TCRdb's version contains in-frame clones alone and is incomplete. The specimen's table records 45,000 to 55,000 clones. Sequenced sample: blood buffy coat. The receptors stem from a woman aged 18 to 75 with a cervical HPV16 infection that either progressed to CIN3+ or cleared (not recorded which).

In regard to this clone: The CDR3 goes on 3 residues after the read ends, and that part is filled in from the germline J gene. The chain links TRBV4-1 to TRBJ2-7, with 8 bases identical to TRBD2. V shed 4 bases, J shed 0 bases, and the junction held 2 bases outside the gene matches. Germline V CDR1 and CDR2: MGHRA, YSYEKL. The CDR3 extends over 14 amino acids. CDR3 DNA (partial): TGCGCCAGCAGCCTCGGGACTAGCTCCTACGAG. Its protein product is CASSLGTSSYE. The whole CDR3 protein is CASSLGTSSYEQYF.

As regards this clone: The read falls 3 residues short of the CDR3 end, and the missing part is taken from the germline J gene. V and J are TRBV2 and TRBJ2-7; the D is unclear. V lost 6 bases and J lost 3, with 18 bases in between. The CDR3 sequence is 15 residues long. Germline CDR1 reads SNHLY; CDR2 reads FYNNEI. CDR3 amino acids: CASSYKTGSRYEQYF. Incomplete CDR3 DNA: TGTGCCAGCAGCTACAAAACCGGGTCCCGCTACGAG.

With respect to this clone: With the read ending 3 residues before the CDR3 end, the germline J gene is used to fill in that end. The chain links TRBV19 to TRBJ1-1, with 7 bases identical to TRBD1. The CDR3 is made up of 15 amino acids. Germline values: CDR1 LNHDA, CDR2 SQIVND (reference sequence). Trimming removed 6 bases from V and 7 bases from J; junction bases left unmatched: 14. CDR3 loop: CASRPHPGRDSEAFF. The sequenced part of the CDR3 DNA is TGTGCCAGTAGACCACATCCAGGCAGGGACAGTGAA.

On this clone: The read ends 3 residues before the CDR3 terminus; that terminus is restored from the germline J gene. This chain links TRBV19 with TRBJ2-3; D not resolved. CDR1 LNHDA and CDR2 SQIVND come from the germline V gene (reference sequence). CDR3 length: 13 residues. CDR3 in amino acids: CASRGISTQPQYF. Incomplete CDR3 DNA: TGTGCCAGTCGTGGTATTTCGACACAGCCG.

Concerning this clone: The read halts 3 residues ahead of the CDR3 end, with the missing end drawn from the germline J gene. V usage is TRBV19 and J usage is TRBJ2-2; 8 bases match TRBD1. J was trimmed by 3 bases and V by 3 bases; bases with no gene match: 3. CDR3 length: 15 amino acids. Per the germline V gene, CDR1 is LNHDA and CDR2 is SQIVND (reference sequence). The CDR3: CASSMGQVYTGELFF. The CDR3 bases that were read are TGTGCCAGTAGTATGGGACAGGTGTACACCGGGGAG.

Comment on this clone: The CDR3 end is not reached by the read, which stops 3 residues before it; the germline J gene fills it in. The gene calls are TRBV19 and TRBJ2-1; 7 positions agree with TRBD2. The germline V gene encodes CDR1 LNHDA and CDR2 SQIVND (reference sequence). This CDR3 region has 14 residues. J gave up 8 bases and V 0 bases, and 4 bases lay outside the gene matches. CDR3: CASSIEDSGYEQFF. The DNA read from the CDR3 is TGTGCCAGTAGTATAGAGGATAGCGGGTATGAG.

CDR3 bases read: TGTGCCAGCAGTGACCCGGGGATCGAGAACACTGAA. Translating gives CASSDPGIENTE. The full CDR3 protein is CASSDPGIENTEAFF. The chain couples TRBV6-1 to TRBJ1-1; D gene unclear. The CDR3 extends 3 residues past the end of the read, so its final part is completed from the germline J gene. V was clipped by 3 bases and J by 1 base, with 12 bases between them. The germline V gene encodes CDR1 MNHNS and CDR2 SASEGT. The CDR3 contains 15 residues.

A word on this clone: The sequenced fragment ends 3 residues before the CDR3 boundary, so the rest is inferred from the germline J gene. J is TRBJ2-3 and V is TRBV5-1; D not certain. The CDR3 is 14 residues long. Trimming shortened V by 4 bases and J by 3 bases, and 12 bases separated the two germline ends. From germline, CDR1 is SGHRS and CDR2 YFSETQ. The sequenced part of the CDR3 DNA is TGCGCCAGCAGCCCGGGTTTGGTAACAGATACG. The encoded protein is CASSPGLVTDT. In full, the CDR3 is CASSPGLVTDTQYF.

Remarks on this clone: Read data end 3 residues before the CDR3 end; the end is taken from the germline J gene. The chain employs TRBV6-2 or TRBV6-3 and TRBJ1-1, with D possibly matching TRBD1 (6 bases). Looked up from germline, CDR1 is MNHEY and CDR2 is SVGEGT. V lost 5 bases, J lost 2 bases, and 9 bases lay in between. This CDR3 has 13 residues. CDR3 loop: CASSNRVNTEAFF. The sequenced CDR3 bases are TGTGCCAGCAGTAACAGGGTTAACACTGAA.

Regarding this clone: The read gets to within 3 residues of the CDR3 end, and the germline J gene fills in the rest. The V and J genes are TRBV30 and TRBJ1-4, with 9 bases identical to TRBD1. Germline loops: CDR1 GTSNPN, CDR2 SVGIG (reference sequence). The CDR3 spans 15 residues. Partial CDR3 DNA: TGTGCCTGGGCCGAGGGGGGACAGGGTGATTCACCA. This translates into CAWAEGGQGDSP. The entire CDR3 protein is CAWAEGGQGDSPLFF.

Turning to this clone: The sequence runs out 3 residues before the end of the CDR3; the remainder is reconstructed from the germline J gene. The rearrangement uses TRBV7-6 and TRBJ1-5; 9 nucleotides line up with TRBD1. The CDR3 length is 15 residues. J gave up 6 bases and V 5 bases, and 8 bases lay outside the gene matches. Looked up from germline, CDR1 is SGHVS and CDR2 is FNYEAQ. This CDR3 is CASSKWTGEGQPQHF. The part of the CDR3 DNA that was read is TGTGCCAGCAGCAAATGGACAGGGGAGGGTCAGCCC.

The DNA read from the CDR3 is TGTGCCAGTAGTCCCGGGACAACCCAAGAGACA. Protein: CASSPGTTQET. The entire CDR3 sequence reads CASSPGTTQETAFF. The chain combines TRBV19 with TRBJ1-1; perhaps TRBD1 as D (6 bases). The read gets to within 3 residues of the CDR3 end, and the germline J gene fills in the rest. Germline CDR1 reads LNHDA; CDR2 reads SQIVND (reference sequence). The CDR3 totals 14 residues.

To note about this clone: The CDR3 is cut off 3 residues early in the read; its end comes from the germline J gene. The V call is TRBV18, the J call TRBJ1-4; D unclear. This CDR3 has 12 residues. In germline, CDR1 is KGHSH, CDR2 LQKENI. The CDR3 sequence: CASSRPNSPLFF. CDR3 DNA, as far as it was read: TGTGCCAGCTCACGGCCGAATTCACCA. Complete variable domain (other parts from reference TRBV18 and TRBJ1-4): NAGVMQNPRHLVRRRGQEARLRCSPMKGHSHVYWYRQLPEEGLKFMVYLQKENIIDESGMPKERFSAEFPKEGPSILRIQQVVRGDSAAYFCASSRPNSPLFFGSGTQLSVL.

Turning to this clone: The read stops 3 residues short of the end of the CDR3; the missing end is completed from the germline J gene. The V call is TRBV2, the J call TRBJ2-4, with D possibly being TRBD1 (5 bases). The CDR3 spans 16 residues. Germline-derived CDR1 and CDR2 are SNHLY and FYNNEI. The CDR3 spells CASSGTVYRNSQPQYF. Partial CDR3 DNA: TGTGCCAGCAGTGGGACCGTTTACAGGAATAGTCAGCCT.

A word on this clone: The read terminates 3 residues before the CDR3 end, so the remaining end is supplied by the germline J gene. The V call is TRBV5-6, the J call TRBJ2-7; 8 bases are shared with TRBD1. There are 15 residues in the CDR3. The junction had 9 bases not matched to a gene; V was cut back by 4 bases and J by 3 bases. Germline V gene lookup returns CDR1 SGHDT and CDR2 YYEEEE. The CDR3 DNA, read in part, is TGTGCCAGCAGCCCGACAGGGGACATTGGCTACGAG. The encoded protein is CASSPTGDIGYE. The whole CDR3 is CASSPTGDIGYEQYF.

With respect to this clone: Read data end 3 residues before the CDR3 end; the end is taken from the germline J gene. This chain joins TRBV11-2 and TRBJ1-4, with a possible D match to TRBD1 (5 bases). CDR3 length equals 13 residues. Germline V lookup: CDR1 SGHAT, CDR2 FQNNGV. The covered CDR3 bases are TGTGCCAGCAGCTCCACACGGGACTCACCA. Its protein product is CASSSTRDSP. The whole CDR3 is CASSSTRDSPLFF.

With regard to this clone: The read comes to an end 3 residues before the CDR3 does, leaving the germline J gene to fill in the end. The chain has TRBV6-7 and TRBJ2-7; no reliable D call. TRBV6-7 is placed among ORFs of uncertain function. V was trimmed by 0 bases and J by 0 bases, leaving 15 bases between them. The CDR3 is 17 amino acids. This CDR3 reads CASSYSKLYPSSYEQYF. The sequenced CDR3 bases are TGTGCCAGCAGTTACTCGAAGCTTTACCCGAGCTCCTACGAG.

The part of the CDR3 DNA that was read is TGTGCCAGCAGTTACCATCTTTCAGTTTACAATGAG. It is translated as CASSYHLSVYNE. The entire CDR3 protein reads CASSYHLSVYNEQFF. The chain carries TRBV6-2 or TRBV6-3 and TRBJ2-1; D is undetermined. The read halts 3 residues ahead of the CDR3 end, with the missing end drawn from the germline J gene. V lost 2 bases and J lost 4, with 12 bases in between. CDR1 and CDR2 from the germline V gene are MNHEY and SVGEGT. The CDR3 consists of 15 residues.

Turning to this clone: The read ends 3 residues before the CDR3 terminus; that terminus is restored from the germline J gene. The gene calls are TRBV28 and TRBJ2-7; weak D call: TRBD1 (5 bases). Trimming left V 2 bases short and J 3 bases short, with 8 bases between. Per the germline V gene, CDR1 is MDHEN and CDR2 is SYDVKM. The CDR3 runs to 13 residues. The chain's CDR3 is CASSLQQVYEQYF. The CDR3 bases that were read are TGTGCCAGCAGTTTACAACAGGTCTACGAG. The whole variable domain, filled in from reference TRBV28 and TRBJ2-7, reads DVKVTQSSRYLVKRTGEKVFLECVQDMDHENMFWYRQDPGLGLRLIYFSYDVKMKEKGDIPEGYSVSREKKERFSLILESASTNQTSMYLCASSLQQVYEQYFGPGTRLTVT.